One sample yielded the 21 T cell receptor beta chains listed below, sequenced in a study of cytomegalovirus exposure and HLA in healthy donors. With 60 Vbeta and 13 Jbeta primers, the PCR was carried out. The table came from immunoSEQ multiplex PCR; TCRdb's copy has only in-frame clones and leaves some out. The sample lists over 150,000 clones; over 65% were seen once. The specimen sequenced was PBMCs. The receptors shown here come from a woman aged 25 to 39 in good health and CMV-seronegative.

Details on this clone: At one of its ends the junction is not consistent with the germline gene, which may arise from a read error. The chain recombines TRBV19 with TRBJ2-1, with D possibly TRBD1 on 6 matching bases. Germline loops: CDR1 LNHDA, CDR2 SQIVND (reference sequence). This CDR3 comprises 15 residues. The DNA of the CDR3 is TGTGCCAGTAGGGTAGGCAGGGGACCCTACAATGAGCAGCTCTTC. Translated, it gives CASRVGRGPYNEQLF.

As concerns this clone: Germline is not matched at one junction end, which may reflect a read error. This rearrangement joins TRBV27 to TRBJ1-4; the match to TRBD1 covers 9 bases. This CDR3 is 14 amino acids long. Germline CDR1 and CDR2: MNHEY and SMNVEV (reference sequence). The CDR3, as DNA: TGTGCCAGCAGTTTGACAGGGGGATACGAAAAACTGGTTTTT. It specifies CASSLTGGYEKLVF.

This chain joins TRBV19 and TRBJ2-1; 8 positions match TRBD1. The CDR3 is made up of 15 amino acids. V lost 6 bases and J lost 3; bases outside the gene matches: 7. Germline V gene sequence: CDR1 LNHDA, CDR2 SQIVND (reference sequence). The CDR3 sequence is CASSFGTGVYNEQFF. The DNA for the CDR3 is TGTGCCAGTAGCTTCGGGACAGGAGTCTACAATGAGCAGTTCTTC.

CDR3 bases: TGTGCCAGCAGTTTTTTCGAGTATGGGGCTGAGCAGTTCTTC. As protein: CASSFFEYGAEQFF. The chain uses TRBV27 and TRBJ2-1; D may be TRBD1 (5 bases). Trimming took off 3 bases at V and 9 bases at J, with 15 bases between the two ends. CDR1 and CDR2 from the germline V gene are MNHEY and SMNVEV (reference sequence). CDR3 length: 14 residues.

The chain carries TRBV5-5 and TRBJ1-5, with 7 bases lining up with TRBD1. Germline CDR1 SGHKS, CDR2 YYEKEE (reference sequence). Losses at the gene ends were 1 base for V and 7 bases for J; bases not matched to a gene: 5. CDR3 length: 14 amino acids. The CDR3, as DNA: TGTGCCAGCAGCTTGCTCGGGACAGCACAGCCCCAGCATTTT. Residues: CASSLLGTAQPQHF.

The genes are TRBV30 and TRBJ1-2; 7 bases map to TRBD1. This CDR3 region has 13 residues. Trimming removed 2 bases from V and 8 bases from J; junction bases left unmatched: 8. Germline loops: CDR1 GTSNPN, CDR2 SVGIG (reference sequence). The CDR3 reads CAWSLGGSGGYTF. The CDR3 region has the DNA TGTGCCTGGAGTCTAGGGGGCTCTGGAGGCTACACCTTC.

The chain recombines TRBV7-8 with TRBJ2-3; D gene unclear. The CDR3 covers 12 residues. CDR1 and CDR2 from the germline V gene are SGHVS and FQNEAQ. Trimming stripped 5 bases from V and 6 bases from J, with 9 bases between. The CDR3 protein is CASSISRDTQYF. CDR3 coding DNA: TGTGCCAGCAGCATATCTAGGGATACGCAGTATTTT.

The chain combines TRBV7-2 with TRBJ1-1; no firm D call. The CDR3 extends over 13 amino acids. The germline gives CDR1 SGHTA, CDR2 FQGNSA. Trimming cost V 5 bases and J 4 bases, with 11 bases left between them. CDR3 DNA sequence: TGTGCCAGCAGCAGGACTGCGCCCACTGAAGCTTTCTTT. The encoded protein is CASSRTAPTEAFF.

The CDR3 nucleotides are TGTGCCTGGAGTCCCGGAGGGGCCGGGGAGCTGTTTTTT. Translation gives CAWSPGGAGELFF. The chain joins TRBV30 to TRBJ2-2; D may be TRBD2 (6 bases). The CDR3 is made up of 13 amino acids. V was pared by 2 bases and J by 6 bases, with 10 bases between. The V gene's germline CDR1 is GTSNPN and CDR2 SVGIG (reference sequence).

The chain links TRBV6-5 to TRBJ1-6; no firm D call. Germline V lookup: CDR1 MNHEY, CDR2 SVGAGI. V was pared by 4 bases and J by 0 bases, with 10 bases between. The CDR3 contains 16 residues. The CDR3 sequence: CASSSPWSSYNSPLHF. For the CDR3, the DNA is TGTGCCAGCAGTTCCCCTTGGAGCTCCTATAATTCACCCCTCCACTTT.

The sample holds one count of this clone. This rearrangement joins TRBV2 to TRBJ1-2; tentative D call: TRBD1 (5 bases). CDR3 length: 14 residues. From germline, CDR1 is SNHLY and CDR2 FYNNEI. With 7 bases removed from V and 2 bases from J, the gap between germline ends came to 14 bases. The CDR3: CASIFSGLNYGYTF. CDR3 DNA: TGTGCCAGCATTTTTTCAGGGCTCAACTATGGCTACACCTTC.

The chain couples TRBV4-2 to TRBJ2-1; D is perhaps TRBD2 (5 bases). V dropped 3 bases and J dropped 7 bases, with 19 bases sitting between them. The germline V gene encodes CDR1 LGHNA and CDR2 YNFKEQ. The CDR3 length is 16 residues. This CDR3 reads CASSQGSGLRGNEQFF. The CDR3 coding sequence is TGTGCCAGCAGCCAGGGAAGCGGCCTCCGAGGAAATGAGCAGTTCTTC.

J is TRBJ1-6 and V is TRBV5-1; possible D gene TRBD1, 5 bases. V lost 0 bases, J lost 11 bases, and 9 bases lay in between. Germline V lookup: CDR1 SGHRS, CDR2 YFSETQ. The CDR3 sequence is 13 residues long. CDR3 coding DNA: TGCGCCAGCAGCTTGGTAGGGGAACCACCCCTCCACTTT. Its translation is CASSLVGEPPLHF.

With respect to this clone: A read error may account for a junction end that differs from germline. The chain is built from TRBV9 and TRBJ2-7; D might be TRBD2 (6 bases). The CDR3 covers 10 residues. From germline, CDR1 is SGDLS and CDR2 YYNGEE. In DNA, the CDR3 is TGTGCCAGCACCCTATGGGGACTTCTATTC. Encoded protein: CASTLWGLLF.

This clone was counted once. The rearrangement links TRBV29-1 to TRBJ2-5; 10 bases agree with TRBD2. Germline values: CDR1 SQVTM, CDR2 ANQGSEA. Losses at the gene ends were 5 bases for V and 0 bases for J; bases not matched to a gene: 6. CDR3 size: 15 residues. The CDR3 loop reads CSVQGLAEDQETQYF. The DNA of the CDR3 is TGCAGCGTTCAAGGACTAGCGGAGGACCAAGAGACCCAGTACTTC.

The rearrangement joins TRBV5-1 to TRBJ1-2; D gene uncertain. Germline lookup yields CDR1 SGHRS and CDR2 YFSETQ. V was shortened by 2 bases and J by 7 bases, with 9 bases between the two germline ends. CDR3 length: 12 amino acids. The CDR3: CASSFAESGYTF. The CDR3 DNA is TGCGCCAGCAGCTTCGCGGAGTCTGGCTACACCTTC.

The genes are TRBV7-8 and TRBJ2-5; 13 nucleotides align to TRBD2. Germline CDR1 SGHVS, CDR2 FQNEAQ. J lost 1 base, V lost 5 bases, and 4 bases had no gene match. The CDR3 length is 16 residues. In DNA, the CDR3 is TGTGCCAGCAGCCCCGGACTAGCGGGGGTCCAAGAGACCCAGTACTTC. It encodes CASSPGLAGVQETQYF.

The V gene is TRBV6-5, the J gene TRBJ1-4, with a tentative D call TRBD1 (6 bases). Germline V gene lookup returns CDR1 MNHEY and CDR2 SVGAGI. The CDR3 is made up of 14 amino acids. V was trimmed by 7 bases and J by 7 bases, leaving 16 bases between them. The chain's CDR3 is CASKDSLRGEKLFF. CDR3 bases: TGTGCCAGCAAGGACAGCCTCCGGGGTGAAAAACTGTTTTTT.

This chain joins TRBV7-3 and TRBJ2-7; weak D call: TRBD1 (6 bases). This CDR3 spans 14 amino acids. V dropped 5 bases and J dropped 4 bases, with 15 bases sitting between them. Germline CDR1 and CDR2: SGHTA and FQGTGA. CDR3 region: CASSPGDRRYEQYF. The CDR3 nucleotides are TGTGCCAGCAGCCCAGGGGATCGGAGGTACGAGCAGTACTTC.

V and J are TRBV6-1 and TRBJ2-7; 9 nucleotides align to TRBD1. The germline CDR1 and CDR2 sequences are MNHNS and SASEGT. V lost 8 bases to trimming and J lost 2 bases; unmatched junction nucleotides: 7. The length of the CDR3 is 14 residues. Here the CDR3 reads CASLPGQGPYEQYF. The CDR3 DNA reads as TGTGCCAGCTTACCGGGACAGGGCCCCTACGAGCAGTACTTC.

The chain employs TRBV7-9 and TRBJ2-5; TRBD2 matches at 11 bases. V lost 2 bases, J lost 2 bases, and 10 bases stayed unmatched. The germline V gene has CDR1 SEHNR and CDR2 FQNEAQ (reference sequence). The CDR3 covers 18 residues. Written as DNA, the CDR3 is TGTGCCAGCAGCTTACGGGCTAGACTAGCGGGACTACAAGAGACCCAGTACTTC. Translated, it gives CASSLRARLAGLQETQYF. Full variable domain (remainder filled in from reference TRBV7-9 and TRBJ2-5): DTGVSQNPRHKITKRGQNVTFRCDPISEHNRLYWYRQTLGQGPEFLTYFQNEAQLEKSRLLSDRFSAERPKGSFSTLEIQRTEQGDSAMYLCASSLRARLAGLQETQYFGPGTRLLVL.